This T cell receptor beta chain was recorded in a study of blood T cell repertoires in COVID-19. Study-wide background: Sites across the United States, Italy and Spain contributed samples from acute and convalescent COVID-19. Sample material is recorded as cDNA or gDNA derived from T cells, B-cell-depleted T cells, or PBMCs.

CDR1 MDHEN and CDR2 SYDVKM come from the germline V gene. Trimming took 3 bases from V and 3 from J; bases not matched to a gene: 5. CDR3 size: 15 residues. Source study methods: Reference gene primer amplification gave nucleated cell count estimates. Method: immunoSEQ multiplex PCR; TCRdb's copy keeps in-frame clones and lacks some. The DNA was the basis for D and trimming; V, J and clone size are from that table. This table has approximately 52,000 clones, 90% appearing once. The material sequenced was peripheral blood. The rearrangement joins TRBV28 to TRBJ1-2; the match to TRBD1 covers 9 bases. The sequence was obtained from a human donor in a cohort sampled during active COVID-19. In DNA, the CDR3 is TGTGCCAGCAGTTTGACGGACAGGGGTCACTATGGCTACACCTTC. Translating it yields CASSLTDRGHYGYTF.